A selection of T cell receptor beta chains follows, all from one sample in a study of blood T cells in healthy people across ages. A single record per CDR3 protein comes from TCRdb applying MiXCR to the 5' RACE reads. The sample includes some 550,000 distinct CDR3 sequences, around half of them seen just once. The specimen sequenced was blood. These receptors originate from an elderly man in good health. The CDR3 runs from the conserved cysteine through the conserved F or W. D genes are given only for firm matches. Clone size, where shown, is once, few, many, or a class for clones that have expanded.

j_call clone_size v_call d_call cdr3_length cdr3_aa cdr3_nt
TRBJ2-7 many TRBV6-5 TRBD2 14 CASKGLAGEYEQYF TGTGCCAGCAAGGGACTAGCGGGAGAGTACGAGCAGTACTTC
TRBJ2-1 . TRBV12-3/TRBV12-4 TRBD2 20 CASSPEGLAGDAFSYNEQFF TGTGCCAGCAGTCCCGAGGGACTAGCGGGAGATGCCTTCTCCTACAATGAGCAGTTCTTC
TRBJ1-1 . TRBV18 TRBD1 15 CASSSDRGGVTEAFF TGTGCCAGCTCATCGGACAGGGGAGGGGTCACTGAAGCTTTCTTT
TRBJ2-1 . TRBV7-3 . 15 CASSSQGRSYNEQFF TGTGCCAGCAGTTCTCAGGGGCGGTCCTACAATGAGCAGTTCTTC
TRBJ2-2 . TRBV6-2/TRBV6-3 TRBD1 15 CASRSSRQGTRELFF TGTGCCAGCAGGAGCTCCAGACAGGGCACCAGGGAGCTGTTTTTT
TRBJ2-3 few TRBV5-1 . 13 CASSDPGADTQYF TGCGCCAGCAGCGACCCGGGAGCAGATACGCAGTATTTT
TRBJ2-3 . TRBV20-1 . 17 CSARPLSESGGRDTQYF TGCAGTGCTAGACCGCTGAGTGAGAGTGGAGGGCGCGATACGCAGTATTTT
TRBJ2-7 . TRBV20-1 TRBD1 14 CSAGPGGRPYEQYF TGCAGTGCGGGCCCAGGGGGCCGACCCTACGAGCAGTACTTC
TRBJ2-5 few TRBV7-2 . 14 CASSLGWDGETQYF TGTGCCAGCAGCTTAGGGTGGGACGGGGAGACCCAGTACTTC
TRBJ2-7 . TRBV29-1 . 13 CSVEGEVGSEQYF TGCAGCGTTGAGGGGGAGGTCGGCTCCGAGCAGTACTTC
TRBJ2-1 . TRBV20-1 . 14 CTLGAGSSYNEQFF TGCACCTTAGGGGCGGGTAGCTCCTACAATGAGCAGTTCTTC
TRBJ1-4 few TRBV7-8 . 18 CASSLRPGQGTTNEKLFF TGTGCCAGCAGCTTACGTCCAGGGCAAGGAACAACTAATGAAAAACTGTTTTTT
TRBJ2-1 . TRBV18 TRBD1 15 CASSPGTGANNEQFF TGTGCCAGCTCTCCCGGGACAGGGGCTAACAATGAGCAGTTCTTC
TRBJ2-5 . TRBV20-1 . 13 CSAPGGSQETQYF TGCAGTGCCCCTGGCGGATCCCAAGAGACCCAGTACTTC
TRBJ2-1 few TRBV14 TRBD1 14 CASSRDRGKYEQFF TGTGCCAGCAGCCGGGACAGGGGAAAGTATGAGCAGTTCTTC
TRBJ1-1 . TRBV29-1 . 12 CSAEADPTEAFF TGCAGCGCCGAAGCGGACCCCACTGAAGCTTTCTTT
TRBJ2-7 . TRBV29-1 TRBD2 15 CSVGSGGFYYNEQYF TGCAGCGTTGGGTCGGGGGGGTTCTACTACAATGAGCAGTACTTC
TRBJ2-3 . TRBV25-1 . 14 CASSDAGNTDTQYF TGTGCCAGCAGTGATGCAGGGAACACAGATACGCAGTATTTT
TRBJ2-7 few TRBV27 . 14 CASSPRSSHYEQYF TGTGCCAGCAGTCCCCGATCGTCTCACTACGAGCAGTACTTC
TRBJ2-5 . TRBV7-9 . 14 CASILGGTQETQYF TGTGCCAGCATCCTAGGGGGAACCCAAGAGACCCAGTACTTC
TRBJ2-7 . TRBV3-1 . 12 CASSQRNHEQYF TGTGCCAGCAGCCAACGGAACCACGAGCAGTACTTC
TRBJ2-1 few TRBV10-2 TRBD1 16 CASRLDRDTTYNEQFF TGCGCCAGCAGACTCGACAGGGACACTACCTACAATGAGCAGTTCTTC